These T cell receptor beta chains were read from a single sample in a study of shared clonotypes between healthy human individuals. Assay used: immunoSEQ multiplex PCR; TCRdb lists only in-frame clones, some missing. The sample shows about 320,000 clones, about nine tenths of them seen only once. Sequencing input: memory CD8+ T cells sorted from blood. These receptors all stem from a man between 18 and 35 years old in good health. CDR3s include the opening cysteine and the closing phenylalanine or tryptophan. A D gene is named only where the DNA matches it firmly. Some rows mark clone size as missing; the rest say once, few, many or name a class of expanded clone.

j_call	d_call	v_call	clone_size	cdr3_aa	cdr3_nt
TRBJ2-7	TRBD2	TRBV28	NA	CASSFPLAGGDYEQYF	TGTGCCAGCAGTTTCCCCCTAGCGGGGGGGGACTACGAGCAGTACTTC
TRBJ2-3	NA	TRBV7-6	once	CASSLAVGDTQYF	TGTGCCAGCAGCTTAGCGGTGGGAGATACGCAGTATTTT
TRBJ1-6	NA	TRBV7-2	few	CASSSGFTNSPLHF	TGTGCCAGCAGCTCCGGATTCACCAATTCACCCCTCCACTTT
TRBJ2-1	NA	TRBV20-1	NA	CSVEGYNEQFF	TGCAGTGTCGAGGGATACAATGAGCAGTTCTTC
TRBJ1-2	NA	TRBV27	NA	CASSDGTAGSYGYTF	TGTGCCAGCAGTGACGGGACCGCGGGGAGCTATGGCTACACCTTC
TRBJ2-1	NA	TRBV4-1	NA	CASSQAGRANEQFF	TGCGCCAGCAGCCAAGCGGGACGGGCCAATGAGCAGTTCTTC
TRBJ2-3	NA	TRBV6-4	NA	CASKKQGGFADTQYF	TGTGCCAGCAAAAAACAGGGAGGTTTCGCAGATACGCAGTATTTT
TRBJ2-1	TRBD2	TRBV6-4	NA	CASSARTSGKNEQFF	TGTGCCAGCAGTGCCAGGACTAGCGGGAAAAATGAGCAGTTCTTC
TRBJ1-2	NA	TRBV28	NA	CASGKDITNYGYTF	TGTGCCAGCGGGAAGGACATAACTAACTATGGCTACACCTTC
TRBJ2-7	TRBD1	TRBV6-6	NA	CASSYSTGGYEQYF	TGTGCCAGCAGTTACTCTACAGGGGGGTACGAGCAGTACTTC
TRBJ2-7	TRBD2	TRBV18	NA	CASSPGLAGISYEQYF	TGTGCCAGCTCGCCCGGACTAGCGGGGATCTCCTACGAGCAGTACTTC
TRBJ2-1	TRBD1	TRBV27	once	CASRGTGGPYNEQFF	TGTGCCAGCAGGGGGACAGGGGGCCCCTACAATGAGCAGTTCTTC
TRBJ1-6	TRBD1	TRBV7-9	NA	CASSSTGTDNSPLHF	TGTGCCAGCAGCTCTACCGGGACAGATAATTCACCCCTCCACTTT
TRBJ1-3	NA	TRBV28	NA	CASSLIGGTIYF	TGTGCCAGCAGTTTAATAGGGGGCACCATATATTTT
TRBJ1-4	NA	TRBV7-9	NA	CASSFLGQISFLNEKLFF	TGTGCCAGCAGCTTTCTAGGACAGATCTCCTTCCTGAATGAAAAACTGTTTTTT
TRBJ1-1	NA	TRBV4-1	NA	CASSQDPAGVGRGTEAFF	TGCGCCAGCAGCCAAGATCCCGCAGGCGTGGGGAGAGGAACTGAAGCTTTCTTT
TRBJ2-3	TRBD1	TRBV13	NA	CASSPGQGEIDTQYF	TGTGCCAGCAGTCCGGGACAGGGGGAGATAGATACGCAGTATTTT
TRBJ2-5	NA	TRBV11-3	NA	CASSLEGRETQYF	TGTGCCAGCAGCTTAGAGGGGCGAGAGACCCAGTACTTC
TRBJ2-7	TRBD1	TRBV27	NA	CASSPGQGLEQYF	TGTGCCAGCAGTCCGGGACAGGGGCTCGAGCAGTACTTC
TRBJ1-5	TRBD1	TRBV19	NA	CASEGQGINQPQHF	TGTGCCAGTGAGGGACAGGGTATCAATCAGCCCCAGCATTTT
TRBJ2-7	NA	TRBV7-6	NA	CASSLVGAYEQYF	TGTGCCAGCAGCTTAGTTGGGGCCTACGAGCAGTACTTC
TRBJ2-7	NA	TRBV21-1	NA	CASSSRQGPRQGYEQYF	TGTGCCAGCAGCTCCCGACAGGGGCCACGCCAGGGCTACGAGCAGTACTTC
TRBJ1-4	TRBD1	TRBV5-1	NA	CASSRGQGTTNEKLFF	TGCGCCAGCAGCCGCGGACAGGGGACAACTAATGAAAAACTGTTTTTT
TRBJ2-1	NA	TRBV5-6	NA	CASTGWDGEVNEQFF	TGTGCCAGCACCGGCTGGGACGGGGAGGTCAATGAGCAGTTCTTC
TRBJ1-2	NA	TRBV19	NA	CASSIDLEETYGYTF	TGTGCCAGTAGTATAGATCTTGAGGAGACCTATGGCTACACCTTC
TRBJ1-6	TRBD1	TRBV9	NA	CASSVDQGAGSPLHF	TGTGCCAGCAGCGTAGATCAGGGGGCAGGATCACCCCTCCACTTT
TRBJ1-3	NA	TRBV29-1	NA	CSVEDYPSRGNTIYF	TGCAGCGTTGAAGATTATCCTTCACGAGGAAACACCATATATTTT
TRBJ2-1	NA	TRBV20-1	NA	CRAQQYNEQFF	TGCAGGGCCCAACAGTACAATGAGCAGTTCTTC
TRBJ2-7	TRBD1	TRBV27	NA	CASRYRDTGVRYEQYF	TGTGCCAGCAGATATAGAGACACAGGGGTACGTTACGAGCAGTACTTC
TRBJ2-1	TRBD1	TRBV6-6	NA	CASSPGTGGPNEQFF	TGTGCCAGCAGCCCCGGGACAGGGGGCCCCAATGAGCAGTTCTTC
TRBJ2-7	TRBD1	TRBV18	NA	CASSQQGTRVSYEQYF	TGTGCCAGCTCACAACAGGGGACACGTGTTTCCTACGAGCAGTACTTC
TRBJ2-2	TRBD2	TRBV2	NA	CASILRGGAGELFF	TGTGCCAGCATTTTGCGGGGGGGCGCAGGGGAGCTGTTTTTT
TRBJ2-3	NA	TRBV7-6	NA	CASSLLGNTQYF	TGTGCCAGCAGCTTATTAGGAAATACGCAGTATTTT
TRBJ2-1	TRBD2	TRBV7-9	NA	CASSVLAGANNEQFF	TGTGCCAGCAGCGTTCTAGCGGGAGCAAACAATGAGCAGTTCTTC
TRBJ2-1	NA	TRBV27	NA	CASSLRDRIYNEQFF	TGTGCCAGCAGTCTCCGGGACCGCATCTACAATGAGCAGTTCTTC
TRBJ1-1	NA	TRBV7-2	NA	CASSLWWGTEAFF	TGTGCCAGCAGCTTATGGTGGGGGACTGAAGCTTTCTTT
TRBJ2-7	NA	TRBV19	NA	CASSPAPNYEQYF	TGTGCCAGTAGTCCGGCGCCCAACTACGAGCAGTACTTC
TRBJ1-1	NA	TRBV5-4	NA	CASSLGGDTEAFF	TGTGCCAGCAGCTTGGGCGGGGACACTGAAGCTTTCTTT
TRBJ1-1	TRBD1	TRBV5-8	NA	CASSWTGLDTEAFF	TGTGCCAGCAGCTGGACAGGGCTGGACACTGAAGCTTTCTTT
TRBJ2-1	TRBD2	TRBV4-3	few	CASSQLGTSVYNEQFF	TGCGCCAGCAGCCAGCTCGGGACTAGCGTATACAATGAGCAGTTCTTC
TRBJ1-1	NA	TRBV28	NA	CASSLGMNTEAFF	TGTGCCAGCAGTTTGGGTATGAACACTGAAGCTTTCTTT
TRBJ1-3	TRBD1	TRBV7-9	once	CASSPEAGTGGRNTIYF	TGTGCCAGCAGCCCCGAGGCCGGGACAGGGGGCCGAAACACCATATATTTT
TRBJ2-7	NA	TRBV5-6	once	CASSFAAEGTYEQYF	TGTGCCAGCAGCTTTGCGGCGGAGGGGACCTACGAGCAGTACTTC
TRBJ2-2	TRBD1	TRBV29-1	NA	CSVVPGGVNTGELFF	TGCAGCGTTGTACCAGGGGGCGTGAACACCGGGGAGCTGTTTTTT
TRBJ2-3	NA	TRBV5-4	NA	CASSLESGSTDTQYF	TGTGCCAGCAGCTTGGAGAGCGGTAGCACAGATACGCAGTATTTT
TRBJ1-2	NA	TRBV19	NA	CASSVQQGFYGYTF	TGTGCCAGTAGTGTTCAACAGGGCTTCTATGGCTACACCTTC
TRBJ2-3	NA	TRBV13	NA	CASSGVGGQLDTQYF	TGTGCCAGCAGCGGCGTGGGGGGGCAGTTAGATACGCAGTATTTT
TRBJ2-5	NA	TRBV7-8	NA	CASSLRGGWQETQYF	TGTGCCAGCAGCTTACGGGGCGGTTGGCAAGAGACCCAGTACTTC
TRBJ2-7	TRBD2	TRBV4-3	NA	CASSQETGLAVSYEQYF	TGCGCCAGCAGCCAAGAAACGGGACTAGCGGTTTCCTACGAGCAGTACTTC
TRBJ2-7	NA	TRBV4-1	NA	CASSHRATYEQYF	TGCGCCAGCAGCCACAGGGCTACCTACGAGCAGTACTTC
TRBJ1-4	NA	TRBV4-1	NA	CASSQGTWDEKLFF	TGCGCCAGCAGCCAAGGCACTTGGGACGAAAAACTGTTTTTT
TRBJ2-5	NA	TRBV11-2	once	CASRQNQGRQETQYF	TGTGCCAGCAGACAAAATCAGGGGAGGCAGGAGACCCAGTACTTC
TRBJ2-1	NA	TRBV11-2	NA	CASSEGPGSYNEQFF	TGTGCCAGCAGCGAAGGACCCGGCTCCTACAATGAGCAGTTCTTC